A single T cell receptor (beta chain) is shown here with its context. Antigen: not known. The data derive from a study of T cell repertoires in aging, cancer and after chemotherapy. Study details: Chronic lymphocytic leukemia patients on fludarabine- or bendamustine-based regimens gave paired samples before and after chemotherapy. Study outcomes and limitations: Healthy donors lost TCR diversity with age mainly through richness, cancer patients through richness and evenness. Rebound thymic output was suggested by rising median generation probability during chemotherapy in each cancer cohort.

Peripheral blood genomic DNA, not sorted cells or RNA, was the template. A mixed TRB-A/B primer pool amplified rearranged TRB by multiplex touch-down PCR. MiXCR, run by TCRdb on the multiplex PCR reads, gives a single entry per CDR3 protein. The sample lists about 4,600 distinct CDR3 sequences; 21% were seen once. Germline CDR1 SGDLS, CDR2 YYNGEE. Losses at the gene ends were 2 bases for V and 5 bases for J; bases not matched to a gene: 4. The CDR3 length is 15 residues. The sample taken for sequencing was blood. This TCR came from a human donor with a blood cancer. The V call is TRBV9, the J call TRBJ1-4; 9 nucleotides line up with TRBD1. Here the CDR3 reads CASSVSGTGNEKLFF. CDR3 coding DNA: TGTGCCAGCAGCGTGTCCGGGACAGGGAATGAAAAACTGTTTTTT.